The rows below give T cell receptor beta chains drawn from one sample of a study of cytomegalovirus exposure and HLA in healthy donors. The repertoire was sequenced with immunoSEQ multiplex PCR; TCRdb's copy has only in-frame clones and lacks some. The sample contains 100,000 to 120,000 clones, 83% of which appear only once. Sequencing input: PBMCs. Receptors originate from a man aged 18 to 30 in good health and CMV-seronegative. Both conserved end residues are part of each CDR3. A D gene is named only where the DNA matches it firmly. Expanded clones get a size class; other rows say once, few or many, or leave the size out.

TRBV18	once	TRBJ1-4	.	CASSPKGDHEKLFF	TGTGCCAGCTCACCTAAGGGGGACCATGAAAAACTGTTTTTT
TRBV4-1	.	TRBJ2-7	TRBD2	CASSQVGLAGNEQYF	TGCGCCAGCAGCCAAGTAGGACTAGCGGGGAACGAGCAGTACTTC
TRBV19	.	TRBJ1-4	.	CASSIPTTTNEKLFF	TGTGCCAGTAGTATACCGACTACAACTAATGAAAAACTGTTTTTT
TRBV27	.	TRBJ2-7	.	CASSPIGFRYEQYF	TGTGCCAGCAGCCCTATCGGGTTTCGGTACGAGCAGTACTTC
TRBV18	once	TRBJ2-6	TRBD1	CASSSRTGGESGANVLTF	TGTGCCAGCTCATCCCGGACAGGGGGGGAATCTGGGGCCAACGTCCTGACTTTC
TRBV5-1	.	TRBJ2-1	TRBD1	CASSYPQGTGGDEQFF	TGCGCCAGCAGCTACCCACAAGGGACAGGGGGCGATGAGCAGTTCTTC
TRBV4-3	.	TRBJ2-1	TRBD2	CASSPSLAGGVHNEQFF	TGCGCCAGCAGCCCATCCCTAGCGGGAGGCGTCCACAATGAGCAGTTCTTC
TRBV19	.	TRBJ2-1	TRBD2	CASRKREGYNEQFF	TGTGCCAGTAGAAAGCGGGAGGGCTACAATGAGCAGTTCTTC
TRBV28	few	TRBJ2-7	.	CASSPPQGSSYEQYF	TGTGCCAGCAGTCCCCCCCAGGGGAGCTCCTACGAGCAGTACTTC
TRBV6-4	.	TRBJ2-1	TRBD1	CASSYGQGGREQFF	TGTGCCAGCAGTTACGGACAGGGGGGACGTGAGCAGTTCTTC
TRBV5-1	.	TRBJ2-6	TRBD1	CASSFTGGAGANVLTF	TGCGCCAGCAGCTTTACAGGGGGCGCTGGGGCCAACGTCCTGACTTTC
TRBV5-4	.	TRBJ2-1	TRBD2	CASSLSSGREFNEQFF	TGTGCCAGCAGCTTGAGTAGCGGGAGAGAGTTCAATGAGCAGTTCTTC
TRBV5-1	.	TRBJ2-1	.	CASSLYPPQEQFF	TGCGCCAGCAGCTTGTATCCCCCCCAGGAGCAGTTCTTC
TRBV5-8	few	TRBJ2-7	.	CASSHRGASGEQYF	TGTGCCAGCAGCCATCGGGGGGCGTCGGGGGAGCAGTACTTC
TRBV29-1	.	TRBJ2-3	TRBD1	CSVGGTGEVGTDTQYF	TGCAGCGTTGGGGGGACAGGGGAAGTCGGCACAGATACGCAGTATTTT
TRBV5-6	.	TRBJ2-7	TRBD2	CASSTSGYIYEQYF	TGTGCCAGCAGTACTAGCGGATATATCTACGAGCAGTACTTC
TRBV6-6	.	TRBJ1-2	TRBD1	CASSSTGSGYTF	TGTGCCAGCAGCTCGACAGGGAGCGGCTACACCTTC
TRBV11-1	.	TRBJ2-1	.	CASSLDRVTYNEQFF	TGTGCCAGCAGCTTAGACAGGGTCACCTACAATGAGCAGTTCTTC
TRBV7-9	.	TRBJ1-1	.	CSSSRGGTEAFF	TGTTCCAGCAGCCGGGGGGGGACTGAAGCTTTCTTT
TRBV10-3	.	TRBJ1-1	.	CAISEDFSGDIEAFF	TGTGCCATCAGTGAGGATTTTTCAGGTGACATTGAAGCTTTCTTT
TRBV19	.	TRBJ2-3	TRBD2	CASTLAPSTDTQYF	TGTGCCAGTACACTAGCGCCGAGCACAGATACGCAGTATTTT
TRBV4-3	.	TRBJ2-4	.	CASSQDRRNIQYF	TGCGCCAGCAGCCAAGATAGGAGAAACATTCAGTACTTC
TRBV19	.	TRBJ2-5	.	CASSFRGTLGEQYF	TGTGCCAGTAGTTTCCGGGGGACCCTGGGGGAGCAGTACTTC
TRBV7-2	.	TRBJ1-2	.	CASSPTTGDGYTF	TGTGCCAGCAGCCCCACCACGGGTGACGGCTACACCTTC
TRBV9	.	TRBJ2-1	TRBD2	CASSVDPSGRIYNEQFF	TGTGCCAGCAGCGTAGACCCCAGCGGGAGGATCTACAATGAGCAGTTCTTC
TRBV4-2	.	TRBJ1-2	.	CASSQDNNRDGYTF	TGTGCCAGCAGCCAGGATAATAACAGGGACGGCTACACCTTC
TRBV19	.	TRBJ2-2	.	CASSDWGGSRSGELFF	TGTGCCAGTAGTGATTGGGGTGGGAGTCGGTCCGGGGAGCTGTTTTTT
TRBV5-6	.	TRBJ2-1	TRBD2	CASRLTGTSGSYNEQFF	TGTGCCAGCAGGCTGACCGGGACTAGCGGATCATACAATGAGCAGTTCTTC
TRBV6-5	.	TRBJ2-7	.	CASSYADNYEQYF	TGTGCCAGCAGTTACGCGGACAACTACGAGCAGTACTTC
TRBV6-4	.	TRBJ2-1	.	CATSLQGGENNEQFF	TGTGCCACCAGTCTTCAAGGGGGGGAAAACAATGAGCAGTTCTTC
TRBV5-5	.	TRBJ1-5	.	CASSLGGGNRPQHF	TGTGCCAGCAGCTTGGGAGGGGGTAATCGGCCCCAGCATTTT
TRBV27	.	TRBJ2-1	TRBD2	CASSFLGTSGLYNEQFF	TGTGCCAGCAGTTTCCTCGGGACTAGCGGTCTCTACAATGAGCAGTTCTTC
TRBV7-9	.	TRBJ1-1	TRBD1	CASSSDRGYTEAFF	TGTGCCAGCAGCTCGGACAGGGGGTACACTGAAGCTTTCTTT
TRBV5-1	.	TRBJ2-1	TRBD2	CASSLGAGGNEQFF	TGCGCCAGCAGCTTGGGAGCGGGAGGCAATGAGCAGTTCTTC
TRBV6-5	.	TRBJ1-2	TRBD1	CASSYSGTGGRGYTF	TGTGCCAGCAGTTACTCTGGGACAGGGGGTAGGGGCTACACCTTC
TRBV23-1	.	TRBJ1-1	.	CASSPPPTEAFF	TGCGCCAGCAGTCCTCCCCCCACTGAAGCTTTCTTT
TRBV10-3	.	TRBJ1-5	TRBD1	CAISTGAPENQPQHF	TGTGCCATCAGTACAGGGGCTCCTGAGAATCAGCCCCAGCATTTT
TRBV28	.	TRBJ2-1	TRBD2	CASTRGVNEQFF	TGTGCCAGCACTCGGGGGGTCAATGAGCAGTTCTTC
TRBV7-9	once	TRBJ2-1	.	CASSLGLAYEQFF	TGTGCCAGCAGCTTAGGGCTAGCATATGAGCAGTTCTTC
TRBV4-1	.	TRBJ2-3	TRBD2	CASSGKWTRGGPDTQYF	TGCGCCAGCAGCGGAAAGTGGACTAGAGGTGGCCCAGATACGCAGTATTTT
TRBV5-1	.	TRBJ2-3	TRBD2	CASSPPERGTDTQYF	TGCGCCAGCAGCCCGCCCGAGCGGGGAACAGATACGCAGTATTTT
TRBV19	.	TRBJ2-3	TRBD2	CASSIVTSGRAGQYF	TGTGCCAGTAGTATAGTCACTAGCGGGAGGGCCGGGCAGTATTTT
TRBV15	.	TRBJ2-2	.	CATTGRENTGELFF	TGTGCCACCACAGGGCGGGAGAACACCGGGGAGCTGTTTTTT
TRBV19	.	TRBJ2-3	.	CASSPGHTDTQYF	TGTGCCAGTAGTCCGGGACACACAGATACGCAGTATTTT
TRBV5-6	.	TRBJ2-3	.	CASSWVQDGRGTQYF	TGTGCCAGCAGCTGGGTTCAGGACGGGCGGGGTACGCAGTATTTT
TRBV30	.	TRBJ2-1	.	CAWSGLAVGNEQFF	TGTGCCTGGAGTGGGCTAGCCGTAGGCAATGAGCAGTTCTTC
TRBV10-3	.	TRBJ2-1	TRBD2	CAISEGLAGSYNEQFF	TGTGCCATCAGTGAGGGCCTAGCGGGCTCCTACAATGAGCAGTTCTTC
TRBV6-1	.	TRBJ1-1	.	CASILGGGDTEAFF	.
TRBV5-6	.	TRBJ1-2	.	CASSLGQLYYGYTF	TGTGCCAGCAGCTTGGGACAGTTATACTATGGCTACACCTTC